The rows below give T cell receptor beta chains drawn from one sample of a study of brain metastases from non-small cell lung cancer. The table came from immunoSEQ multiplex PCR; TCRdb's copy has only in-frame clones and leaves some out. Seen here are several thousand clones, around four fifths observed once, and the top ten hold 3.5% to 5%. The sequencing input was primary lung tumor tissue. The source of these receptors is a donor over 35 with non-small cell lung cancer. Both conserved end residues are part of each CDR3. The D gene is left open where the match is weak. Rows may omit the clone size; those that give it use once, few, many or a size class.

>TRBV7-3|NA|TRBD1|TRBJ1-1
CASSIKTGEGTEAFF
TGTGCCAGCAGCATAAAGACAGGGGAGGGTACTGAAGCTTTCTTT
>TRBV4-3|once|NA|TRBJ2-7
CASSHTVWDKGHEQYF
TGCGCCAGCAGCCATACCGTTTGGGACAAGGGCCACGAGCAGTACTTC
>TRBV28|NA|NA|TRBJ1-4
CASSPDRATNEKLFF
TGTGCCAGCAGCCCGGACAGAGCAACTAATGAAAAACTGTTTTTT
>TRBV6-5|few|TRBD1|TRBJ2-1
CATRTGVTEQFF
TGTGCCACTCGGACAGGGGTTACTGAGCAGTTCTTC
>TRBV4-3|NA|NA|TRBJ1-2
CASSQDFLSGYGYTF
TGCGCCAGCAGCCAAGATTTCCTAAGCGGGTATGGCTACACCTTC
>TRBV7-8|NA|TRBD2|TRBJ2-3
CASSGTSGPDTQYF
TGTGCCAGCAGCGGGACTAGCGGGCCAGATACGCAGTATTTT
>TRBV4-1|NA|TRBD1|TRBJ1-4
CASSQDRTGTVNEKLFF
TGCGCCAGCAGCCAAGATCGAACCGGGACAGTAAATGAAAAACTGTTTTTT
>TRBV28|NA|NA|TRBJ1-1
CASSWTETGTETFF
TGTGCCAGCAGTTGGACAGAAACGGGCACTGAAACTTTCTTT
>TRBV5-4|NA|NA|TRBJ1-4
CASSDGENEKLFF
TGTGCCAGCAGCGACGGAGAGAATGAAAAACTGTTTTTT
>TRBV7-8|NA|NA|TRBJ2-7
CASSLGSRGLGYEQYF
TGTGCCAGCAGCTTAGGCTCACGTGGGTTGGGCTACGAGCAGTACTTC
>TRBV3-1/TRBV3-2|NA|NA|TRBJ1-1
CASSHMGSEAFF
TGTGCCAGCAGCCATATGGGGTCTGAAGCTTTCTTT
>TRBV6-1|NA|NA|TRBJ1-1
CASSDTAQGDTEAFF
TGTGCCAGCAGTGATACGGCACAGGGAGACACTGAAGCTTTCTTT
>TRBV6-4|NA|TRBD2|TRBJ2-1
CASRRTSGEQFF
TGTGCCAGCAGGCGGACTAGCGGTGAGCAGTTCTTC
>TRBV10-3|NA|TRBD2|TRBJ2-5
CAISESIAGGRQETQYF
TGTGCCATCAGTGAGTCGATAGCGGGGGGGCGCCAAGAGACCCAGTACTTC
>TRBV7-9|NA|NA|TRBJ2-2
CASSLGRENTEELFF
TGTGCCAGCAGCTTAGGCAGGGAGAACACCGAGGAGCTGTTTTTT
>TRBV5-1|NA|NA|TRBJ2-5
CASSSQDAGETQYF
TGCGCCAGCAGCTCACAGGATGCGGGCGAGACTCAGTACTTC
>TRBV6-2/TRBV6-3|few|NA|TRBJ1-5
CASSYSLLDTSSLGNQPQHF
TGTGCCAGCAGTTACTCCCTCCTGGATACGTCTAGTCTGGGCAATCAGCCCCAGCATTTT
>TRBV6-5|NA|TRBD1|TRBJ2-7
CASSPDRVSYEQYF
TGTGCCAGCAGTCCAGACAGGGTCTCCTACGAGCAGTACTTC
>TRBV4-3|NA|TRBD1|TRBJ1-2
CASSQGTVPYGYTF
TGCGCCAGCAGCCAGGGGACAGTGCCCTATGGCTACACCTTC
>TRBV30|NA|NA|TRBJ1-1
CAWRGFRDEAFF
TGTGCCTGGAGAGGTTTCAGGGATGAAGCTTTCTTT
>TRBV6-2/TRBV6-3|NA|NA|TRBJ2-6
CASSPRVSGANVLTF
TGTGCCAGCAGCCCAAGGGTCTCTGGGGCCAACGTCCTGACTTTC
>TRBV24-1|NA|NA|TRBJ2-3
CATSDLNTDTQYF
TGTGCCACCAGTGATCTTAACACAGATACGCAGTATTTT
>TRBV9|NA|NA|TRBJ1-5
CASSPGVDQPQHF
TGTGCCAGCAGCCCCGGGGTGGATCAGCCCCAGCATTTT
>TRBV29-1|NA|NA|TRBJ1-2
CSSEGGANYGYTF
TGCAGCTCCGAAGGGGGGGCGAACTATGGCTACACCTTC
>TRBV19|NA|NA|TRBJ1-6
CASSDPGTPNSPLHF
TGTGCCAGTAGTGATCCCGGGACGCCTAATTCACCCCTCCACTTT
>TRBV10-1|once|NA|TRBJ2-5
CATSVGPQETQYF
TGCGCCACTTCAGTGGGGCCCCAAGAGACCCAGTACTTC
>TRBV7-8|NA|NA|TRBJ2-2
CASSAAELNTGELFF
TGTGCCAGCAGCGCCGCCGAGTTGAACACCGGGGAGCTGTTTTTT
>TRBV19|NA|NA|TRBJ1-2
CASSIGPGRLAYGYTF
TGTGCCAGTAGTATCGGGCCAGGTCGATTAGCCTATGGCTACACCTTC